A single sample gave rise to the 7 T cell receptor beta chains below, sequenced in a study of blood T cells in healthy people across ages. The second PCR ran about 6 to 11 cycles with a sample-barcoded 5' primer and J-beta primers. In TCRdb, the 5' RACE reads were re-called with MiXCR into one record per CDR3 protein. The data show 1.4 million to 1.5 million distinct CDR3 sequences, 35% to 45% seen once. Material: blood. These receptor sequences come from a woman in her late teens or twenties in good health.

Only one count was recorded for this clonotype. The V call is TRBV12-3 or TRBV12-4, the J call TRBJ1-3; no firm D call. The length of the CDR3 is 14 residues. The ends were cut back, 1 base at V and 4 bases at J, with 8 bases in the middle. Here the CDR3 reads CASSLVGIGNTIYF. CDR3 in DNA: TGTGCCAGCAGTTTAGTGGGAATCGGAAACACCATATATTTT.

CDR3 region: CATSRDLALNGNEQFF. The DNA of the CDR3 is TGTGCCACCAGCAGAGATTTGGCCCTCAACGGTAATGAGCAGTTCTTC. This rearrangement joins TRBV15 to TRBJ2-1, with D unclear. Germline V CDR1 and CDR2: LNHNV, YYDKDF (reference sequence). The length of the CDR3 is 16 residues. Trimming shortened V by 0 bases and J by 7 bases, and 16 bases separated the two germline ends. The complete variable domain, with remaining parts taken from reference TRBV15 and TRBJ2-1, reads DAMVIQNPRYQVTQFGKPVTLSCSQTLNHNVMYWYQQKSSQAPKLLFHYYDKDFNNEADTPDNFQSRRPNTSFCFLDIRSPGLGDTAMYLCATSRDLALNGNEQFFGPGTRLTVL.

The chain couples TRBV9 to TRBJ1-1; D unresolved. The V gene lost 3 bases and the J gene lost 4 bases, with 22 bases spanning the gap. The length of the CDR3 is 17 residues. Germline CDR1 is SGDLS and CDR2 is YYNGEE. The CDR3, as DNA: TGTGCCAGCAGCGGGGCTGGTACCGACCCTTTGGTCACTGAAGCTTTCTTT. It encodes CASSGAGTDPLVTEAFF.

This rearrangement joins TRBV9 to TRBJ1-2; D not certain. The germline V and J ends were trimmed by 0 bases and 8 bases, with 17 bases remaining between them. Germline V gene data show CDR1 as SGDLS and CDR2 as YYNGEE. This CDR3 has 15 residues. The CDR3 sequence: CASSVAAGSLGGYTF. CDR3 nucleotide sequence: TGTGCCAGCAGCGTAGCGGCAGGTTCCCTGGGGGGCTACACCTTC.

This clonotype was picked up a small number of times. The gene calls are TRBV2 and TRBJ2-1, with 9 bases that match TRBD1. Unmatched junction bases numbered 1, after V lost 8 bases and J lost 8 bases. This CDR3 has 11 residues. The germline V gene encodes CDR1 SNHLY and CDR2 FYNNEI. The CDR3 reads CASGTGYEQFF. Here the CDR3 DNA reads TGTGCCAGCGGGACAGGGTATGAGCAGTTCTTC.

This chain connects TRBV5-1 to TRBJ2-3; 9 nucleotides agree with TRBD1. With 2 bases clipped from V and 3 bases from J, the junction kept 7 bases outside the gene matches. This CDR3 comprises 16 residues. The V gene's germline CDR1 is SGHRS and CDR2 YFSETQ. DNA for the CDR3: TGCGCCAGCAGCTTCCTTAGACAGGGGGGAACAGATACGCAGTATTTT. Amino acids: CASSFLRQGGTDTQYF.

The V and J genes are TRBV5-1 and TRBJ1-1; D ambiguous. V gave up 0 bases and J gave up 4 bases, with 13 bases separating them. CDR3 length equals 15 residues. Germline V gene lookup returns CDR1 SGHRS and CDR2 YFSETQ. Here the CDR3 DNA reads TGCGCCAGCAGCTTGGCAAAGACAAGTGGCACTGAAGCTTTCTTT. This encodes CASSLAKTSGTEAFF.